This section outlines one TCR beta chain sequence together with its context. Method: immunoSEQ multiplex PCR; TCRdb's copy keeps in-frame clones and lacks some. The repertoire includes approximately 220,000 clones, 87% of them detected once, and 2.5% to 3% sits in the top ten. The data originate from a study of blood T cell repertoires in COVID-19. J gave up 3 bases and V 1 base, and 8 bases lay outside the gene matches. Germline-derived CDR1 and CDR2 are LGHDT and YNNKEL (reference sequence). CDR3 length: 16 amino acids. The TCR comes from a woman in her twenties or thirties with acute COVID-19. The chain joins TRBV3-1 (or the pseudogene TRBV3-2) to TRBJ2-7; 8 nucleotides agree with TRBD2. The source material was PBMCs or T cells enriched from blood (not recorded which). CDR3 loop: CASSQGDSGLDYEQYF. The CDR3 DNA reads TGTGCCAGCAGCCAAGGGGACTCGGGACTAGACTACGAGCAGTACTTC.